The rows below give T cell receptor beta chains drawn from one sample of a study of cytomegalovirus exposure and HLA in healthy donors. Data came from immunoSEQ multiplex PCR; TCRdb stores just in-frame clones and leaves some out. In the table there are fewer than 200,000 clones, 70% to 85% of which are singletons. The sample comprised PBMCs. These receptors all come from a man between 35 and 55 years old in good health and CMV-seropositive. The conserved cysteine and the conserved F or W are not part of the CDR3 here.

TRBV2	ASRGTVSSTDTQY
TRBV18	ASSLGTVDPEAF